The rows below give T cell receptor beta chains drawn from one sample of a study of identical twins. TCRdb called the 5' RACE reads again in MiXCR, with one record for every CDR3 protein. This table has roughly 190,000 distinct CDR3 sequences, 15% to 20% appearing once. These same data were also listed under a study on T cells expressing NK-cell markers.

The sample comprised CD8+ T cells sorted from blood. These receptors were collected from a woman in her late teens or twenties in good health. CDR3s include the opening cysteine and the closing phenylalanine or tryptophan. The D gene is left open where the match is weak. A row's size may be missing; if present it is once, few, many or a size class.

TRBJ2-2	TRBV12-3/TRBV12-4	TRBD2	few	CASSFGGAGEGTGELFF	TGTGCCAGCAGTTTCGGTGGAGCGGGAGAGGGAACCGGGGAGCTGTTTTTT
TRBJ2-1	TRBV2	-	few	CASSRLVGEQFF	TGTGCCAGCAGCAGATTAGTGGGTGAGCAGTTCTTC
TRBJ2-3	TRBV14	-	few	CASSQAGGSNTQYF	TGTGCCAGCAGCCAGGCTGGAGGATCAAATACGCAGTATTTT
TRBJ2-5	TRBV11-2	-	-	CASRETGTVIPETQYF	TGTGCCAGCAGGGAGACCGGGACGGTGATCCCGGAGACCCAGTACTTC
TRBJ2-1	TRBV5-4	-	few	CASSLPDWNEQFF	TGTGCCAGCAGCTTACCTGACTGGAATGAGCAGTTCTTC
TRBJ1-3	TRBV7-9	-	-	CASSPTETVAGNTIYF	TGTGCCAGCAGCCCGACGGAGACGGTGGCTGGAAACACCATATATTTT
TRBJ2-3	TRBV11-2	-	-	CASSLNGGALRDTQYF	TGTGCCAGCAGCTTAAATGGCGGGGCCCTGCGAGATACGCAGTATTTT
TRBJ2-7	TRBV20-1	-	-	CSAREVSGHSEQYF	TGCAGTGCTAGAGAGGTGTCAGGACACTCCGAGCAGTACTTC
TRBJ2-2	TRBV12-3/TRBV12-4	-	few	CASRTNRDSNTGELFF	TGTGCCAGCAGAACGAACCGGGACTCTAACACCGGGGAGCTGTTTTTT
TRBJ2-3	TRBV20-1	TRBD1	-	CSAKARDRELDTQYF	TGCAGTGCTAAGGCCCGGGACAGGGAGCTTGATACGCAGTATTTT
TRBJ1-1	TRBV12-3/TRBV12-4	-	-	CASSAHRVGEAFF	TGTGCCAGCAGTGCCCACAGGGTCGGTGAAGCTTTCTTT
TRBJ2-1	TRBV7-8	TRBD2	-	CASSQSSGRFSYNEQFF	TGTGCCAGCAGCCAGTCGAGCGGGAGATTCTCCTACAATGAGCAGTTCTTC
TRBJ1-1	TRBV12-3/TRBV12-4	-	-	CASIMGGTEAFF	TGTGCCAGCATTATGGGGGGGACTGAAGCTTTCTTT
TRBJ2-3	TRBV5-1	-	few	CASSPDYSADTQYF	TGCGCCAGCAGCCCCGACTATTCCGCAGATACGCAGTATTTT
TRBJ2-1	TRBV5-5	-	-	CASSPRPRGTYNEQFF	TGTGCCAGCAGCCCGAGGCCGAGAGGAACCTACAATGAGCAGTTCTTC
TRBJ2-7	TRBV10-3	-	many	CAISESILGTVNPYEQYF	TGTGCCATCAGTGAGTCGATCTTAGGGACGGTGAACCCCTACGAGCAGTACTTC
TRBJ1-2	TRBV6-6	TRBD1	-	CASRSGGYGYTF	TGTGCCAGCAGATCAGGGGGGTATGGCTACACCTTC
TRBJ2-6	TRBV12-3/TRBV12-4	-	-	CASRVNTGANVLTF	TGTGCCAGCCGCGTGAATACTGGGGCCAACGTCCTGACTTTC
TRBJ1-3	TRBV12-3/TRBV12-4	-	-	CASSFAGAGNTIYF	TGTGCCAGCAGTTTCGCGGGGGCTGGAAACACCATATATTTT
TRBJ1-1	TRBV7-2	-	-	CASSLHPTEAFF	TGTGCCAGCAGCTTGCACCCCACTGAAGCTTTCTTT
TRBJ2-3	TRBV2	TRBD1	few	CASSETGPSRTDTQYF	TGTGCCAGCAGCGAGACAGGGCCCTCCCGCACAGATACGCAGTATTTT
TRBJ2-1	TRBV4-1	-	-	CASSQVGSQGNEQFF	TGCGCCAGCAGCCAAGTCGGTTCCCAGGGCAATGAGCAGTTCTTC